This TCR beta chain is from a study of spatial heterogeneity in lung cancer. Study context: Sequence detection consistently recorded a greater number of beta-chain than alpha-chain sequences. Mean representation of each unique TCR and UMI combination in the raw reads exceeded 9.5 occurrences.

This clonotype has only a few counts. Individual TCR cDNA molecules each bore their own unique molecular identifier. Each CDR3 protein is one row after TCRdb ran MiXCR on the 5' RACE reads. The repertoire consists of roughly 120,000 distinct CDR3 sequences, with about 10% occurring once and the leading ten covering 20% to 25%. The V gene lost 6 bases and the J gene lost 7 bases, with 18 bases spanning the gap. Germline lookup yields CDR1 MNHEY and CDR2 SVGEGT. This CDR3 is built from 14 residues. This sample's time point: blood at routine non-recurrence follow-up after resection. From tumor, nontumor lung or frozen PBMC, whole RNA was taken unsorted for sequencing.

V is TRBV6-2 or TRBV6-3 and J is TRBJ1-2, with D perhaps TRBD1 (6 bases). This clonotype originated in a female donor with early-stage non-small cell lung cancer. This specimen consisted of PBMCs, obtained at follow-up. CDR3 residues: CASRKGLDRTGYTF. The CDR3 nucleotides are TGTGCCAGCAGGAAGGGATTAGACAGGACTGGCTACACCTTC.